This is a list of T cell receptor beta chains from one sample in a study of control samples from healthy donors and cancer patients. This table comes from immunoSEQ multiplex PCR, and its TCRdb copy is limited to in-frame clones, with some not included. The data contain 130,000 or so clones, about 89% of them singletons. Sequencing input: blood. The receptors shown here come from a man younger than 30 in good health. CDR3s include the opening cysteine and the closing phenylalanine or tryptophan. The order of the fields is CDR3 protein, CDR3 DNA, V gene, J gene, D gene, CDR3 length, clone size. D genes are given only for firm matches. Size tells how often a clone was seen (once, few, many) or the class of an expanded clone, and some rows leave it out.

CASSEARGLNSATNEKLFF	TGTGCCAGCAGTGAAGCGCGGGGACTAAATTCTGCAACTAATGAAAAACTGTTTTTT	TRBV2	TRBJ1-4	-	19	-
CAWSYRVDGELFF	TGTGCCTGGAGCTACAGGGTAGACGGGGAGCTGTTTTTT	TRBV30	TRBJ2-2	-	13	-
CSVLDRGLTEAFF	TGCAGCGTCCTGGACCGGGGGCTCACTGAAGCTTTCTTT	TRBV29-1	TRBJ1-1	-	13	-
CASSRTTGATNEKLFF	TGTGCCAGCAGCCGCACCACAGGTGCGACTAATGAAAAACTGTTTTTT	TRBV3-1/TRBV3-2	TRBJ1-4	-	16	-
CASSGPGQQYEQYF	TGTGCCAGCAGCGGGCCGGGACAACAATACGAGCAGTACTTC	TRBV9	TRBJ2-7	-	14	-
CASSAPGLAGGPNTGELFF	TGTGCCAGCAGCGCTCCGGGACTAGCGGGGGGCCCGAACACCGGGGAGCTGTTTTTT	TRBV7-9	TRBJ2-2	TRBD2	19	few
CASSQEISAGRPYNSPLHF	TGTGCCAGCAGCCAAGAAATTTCCGCAGGGAGGCCCTATAATTCACCCCTCCACTTT	TRBV3-1/TRBV3-2	TRBJ1-6	-	19	-
CASKRTGLTEAFF	TGTGCCAGCAAACGGACAGGGTTGACTGAAGCTTTCTTT	TRBV16	TRBJ1-1	TRBD1	13	few
CSARQGANNEQFF	TGCAGCGCACGACAGGGGGCAAACAATGAGCAGTTCTTC	TRBV29-1	TRBJ2-1	TRBD1	13	-
CASSHPRTGGSSYEQYF	TGTGCCAGCAGCCATCCTAGGACTGGCGGGAGCTCCTACGAGCAGTACTTC	TRBV14	TRBJ2-7	TRBD2	17	-
CASSVGQPNEKLFF	TGTGCCAGCAGCGTAGGCCAGCCTAATGAAAAACTGTTTTTT	TRBV9	TRBJ1-4	-	14	-
CASSLVGQGLQETQYF	TGTGCCAGCAGTTTGGTAGGGCAGGGACTCCAAGAGACCCAGTACTTC	TRBV28	TRBJ2-5	-	16	-
CASSQDHFGSQETQYF	TGTGCCAGCAGCCAAGATCATTTCGGTTCCCAAGAGACCCAGTACTTC	TRBV3-1/TRBV3-2	TRBJ2-5	-	16	-
CASSTQGALAYEQYF	TGTGCCAGCAGCACACAGGGGGCGCTTGCGTACGAGCAGTACTTC	TRBV28	TRBJ2-7	TRBD1	15	-
CASSQTGLNTEAFF	TGCGCCAGCAGCCAAACCGGGCTCAACACTGAAGCTTTCTTT	TRBV4-1	TRBJ1-1	-	14	-
CAISDQGGPGEAFF	TGTGCCATCAGTGACCAGGGAGGGCCGGGTGAAGCTTTCTTT	TRBV10-3	TRBJ1-1	-	14	-
CASSFGGVLSGNTIYF	TGTGCCAGCAGTTTTGGGGGGGTGCTCTCTGGAAACACCATATATTTT	TRBV28	TRBJ1-3	-	16	-
CASSLPNYGYTF	TGTGCCAGCAGCTTGCCTAACTATGGCTACACCTTC	TRBV5-8	TRBJ1-2	-	12	few
CASSPTGAGANVLTF	TGTGCCAGCAGCCCTACGGGGGCTGGGGCCAACGTCCTGACTTTC	TRBV3-1/TRBV3-2	TRBJ2-6	-	15	-
CASSPDSTDTQYF	TGTGCCAGCTCACCAGATAGCACAGATACGCAGTATTTT	TRBV18	TRBJ2-3	-	13	-
CASSLDRGQGGELFF	TGTGCCAGCAGCTTGGACAGGGGGCAGGGCGGGGAGCTGTTTTTT	TRBV5-4	TRBJ2-2	TRBD1	15	-
CASSLVVAGYQETQYF	TGCGCCAGCAGCTTGGTTGTAGCGGGGTACCAAGAGACCCAGTACTTC	TRBV5-1	TRBJ2-5	TRBD2	16	-
CASSLGTGPTDTQYF	TGTGCCAGCAGCTTAGGAACGGGGCCCACAGATACGCAGTATTTT	TRBV7-7	TRBJ2-3	-	15	-
CASSYSTAPFNYGYTF	TGTGCCAGCAGTTACTCGACAGCCCCTTTTAACTATGGCTACACCTTC	TRBV6-6	TRBJ1-2	-	16	-
CASSPLSSGTGELFF	TGTGCCAGCAGCCCCTTGAGTTCCGGGACCGGGGAGCTGTTTTTT	TRBV5-5	TRBJ2-2	-	15	-
CASSRDGSYEQYF	TGTGCCAGCAGCCGGGACGGCTCCTACGAGCAGTACTTC	TRBV7-3	TRBJ2-7	-	13	-